The 16 T cell receptor beta chains presented below share a single source sample, sequenced in a study of T cell clonality in common variable immunodeficiency. Measured with immunoSEQ multiplex PCR; TCRdb has only the in-frame clones, and not every one. The sample shows about 45,000 clones, none of them appearing just once. The specimen was peripheral blood mononuclear cells. The receptors come from a person between 18 and 69 years old in good health.

This clone has ten or more counts. The missing CDR3 end, 3 residues past where the read stops, is filled in from the germline J gene. The chain is built from TRBV11-1 and TRBJ2-7; 7 positions agree with TRBD2. CDR3 length: 15 residues. Germline CDR1 SGHAT, CDR2 FQDESV (reference sequence). V was clipped by 2 bases and J by 6 bases; unmatched bases: 10. The part of the CDR3 DNA that was read is TGTGCCAGCAGCTTACACGGACTAGTAGGATCCGAG. Protein: CASSLHGLVGSE. The full CDR3 reads CASSLHGLVGSEQYF.

This clone was detected many times. The DNA ends 3 residues before the CDR3 does, and the rest of the CDR3 is filled in from the germline J gene. This chain connects TRBV19 to TRBJ2-1, with D possibly being TRBD1 (5 bases). V was shortened by 3 bases and J by 7 bases, with 13 bases between the two germline ends. The CDR3 extends over 14 amino acids. Germline V gives CDR1 LNHDA, CDR2 SQIVND (reference sequence). The DNA read from the CDR3 is TGTGCCAGTAGTATGGACCACAACAGGAATGAG. Translating it yields CASSMDHNRNE. The full CDR3 protein reads CASSMDHNRNEQFF.

There are many counts of this clone. The read ends 3 residues shy of where the CDR3 ends; the end is completed using the germline J gene. The chain links TRBV7-3 to TRBJ1-3, with D uncertain. The CDR3 totals 15 residues. Deletions cut 3 bases from V and 3 bases from J, with 12 bases between. Germline CDR1 reads SGHTA; CDR2 reads FQGTGA. The CDR3 loop reads CASSFKALSGNTIYF. The covered CDR3 bases are TGTGCCAGCAGCTTCAAAGCCCTGAGTGGAAACACC.

This clone showed up just a few times. This CDR3 is CASSGSQARKLFF. Partial CDR3 DNA: TGTGCCAGCAGTGGAAGCCAAGCGCGAAAG. The gene calls are TRBV2 and TRBJ2-2; D not certain. The CDR3 end falls 3 residues outside the read, so it is completed with the germline J gene. Germline-derived CDR1 and CDR2 are SNHLY and FYNNEI. This CDR3 region has 13 residues.

In this sample, this clone turned up many times. The read terminates 3 residues before the CDR3 end, so the remaining end is supplied by the germline J gene. This chain connects TRBV28 to TRBJ1-5; TRBD1 agrees at 7 bases. The CDR3 totals 16 residues. Germline assignment: CDR1 MDHEN and CDR2 SYDVKM. After removal of 1 base from V and 4 bases from J, the junction contained 7 bases not matched to a gene. The CDR3 here is CASSLFTGDLNQPQHF. The part of the CDR3 DNA that was read is TGTGCCAGCAGTTTATTTACAGGGGACCTTAATCAGCCC.

This clone has at least ten counts. The missing CDR3 end, 3 residues past where the read stops, is filled in from the germline J gene. This chain uses TRBV7-8 with TRBJ2-1; 9 bases are a match to TRBD1. Trimming cost V 5 bases and J 7 bases; bases outside gene matches: 12. The CDR3 is made up of 16 amino acids. Germline lookup yields CDR1 SGHVS and CDR2 FQNEAQ. Partial CDR3 DNA: TGTGCCAGCAGCGAACACCCGGGACAGGGTAATAATGAG. Translating it yields CASSEHPGQGNNE. The whole CDR3 protein is CASSEHPGQGNNEQFF.

There are many counts of this clone. The CDR3 end falls 3 residues outside the read, so it is completed with the germline J gene. The chain uses TRBV5-4 and TRBJ2-7, with TRBD2 matching over 8 bases. V gave up 0 bases and J gave up 1 base; unmatched junction bases: 6. The CDR3 extends over 16 amino acids. From germline, CDR1 is SGHNT and CDR2 YYREEE (reference sequence). Here the CDR3 reads CASSLVGGGTSYEQYF. The CDR3 DNA, read in part, is TGTGCCAGCAGCTTGGTTGGCGGGGGGACATCCTACGAG. Full variable domain (missing parts from reference TRBV5-4 and TRBJ2-7): ETGVTQSPTHLIKTRGQQVTLRCSSQSGHNTVSWYQQALGQGPQFIFQYYREEENGRGNFPPRFSGLQFPNYSSELNVNALELDDSALYLCASSLVGGGTSYEQYFGPGTRLTVT.

With respect to this clone: Read sequence stops 3 residues before the CDR3 end, and the germline J gene provides the missing end. The chain is built from TRBV4-2 and TRBJ2-7, with D perhaps TRBD1 (5 bases). Trimming removed 1 base from V and 1 base from J, with 14 bases in between. This CDR3 has 16 amino acids. Germline loops: CDR1 LGHNA, CDR2 YNFKEQ. The CDR3 bases that were read are TGTGCCAGCAGCCAAGGGGGCGGCCGATCATCCTACGAG. It specifies CASSQGGGRSSYE. The full-length CDR3 reads as CASSQGGGRSSYEQYF.

This clone was counted many times. The read ends 3 residues early relative to the CDR3; the germline J gene fills the gap. This chain connects TRBV5-1 to TRBJ2-3; TRBD1 matches 9 bases. The length of the CDR3 is 17 residues. Germline V gene data show CDR1 as SGHRS and CDR2 as YFSETQ. The V gene end was trimmed by 4 bases and the J gene end by 2 bases; junction bases not matched to a gene: 11. The covered CDR3 bases are TGCGCCAGCAGCCCCTGGCCCGGGACAGGGTACACAGATACG. Amino acid sequence: CASSPWPGTGYTDT. Given in full, the CDR3 is CASSPWPGTGYTDTQYF.

This clone was counted many times. The read is 3 residues too short to cover the CDR3 end, so that end is filled in from the germline J gene. The chain links TRBV7-9 to TRBJ2-7, with D uncertain. The V gene's germline CDR1 is SEHNR and CDR2 FQNEAQ (reference sequence). Trimming left V 1 base short and J 4 bases short, with 8 bases between. The CDR3 is made up of 13 amino acids. CDR3 DNA (partial): TGTGCCAGCAGCTTAGTATCTAGTTACGAG. Encoded protein: CASSLVSSYE. The entire CDR3 sequence reads CASSLVSSYEQYF.

This clone was observed at least ten times. The sequenced fragment ends 3 residues before the CDR3 boundary, so the rest is inferred from the germline J gene. V gene TRBV4-1 combines with J gene TRBJ2-3; 10 bases agree with TRBD1. J was trimmed by 3 bases and V by 4 bases; bases with no gene match: 1. Germline lookup yields CDR1 MGHRA and CDR2 YSYEKL. This CDR3 region has 14 residues. CDR3 sequence: CASSRTGGTDTQYF. Partial CDR3 DNA: TGCGCCAGCAGCCGGACAGGGGGTACAGATACG.

This clone showed up many times. The CDR3 is cut off 3 residues early in the read; its end comes from the germline J gene. The chain recombines TRBV19 with TRBJ1-1; 7 bases fit TRBD1. V was pared by 9 bases and J by 2 bases, with 9 bases of the junction left unmatched. CDR1 is LNHDA, CDR2 SQIVND, per germline (reference sequence). CDR3 length equals 14 residues. CDR3 sequence reads: CASQPGTVNTEAFF. Incomplete CDR3 DNA: TGTGCCAGCCAGCCTGGGACAGTCAACACTGAA.

Many counts were recorded for this clone. The read ends 3 residues early relative to the CDR3; the germline J gene fills the gap. The chain is built from TRBV6-1 and TRBJ1-3; D uncertain. Germline values: CDR1 MNHNS, CDR2 SASEGT. The CDR3 totals 17 residues. The V gene lost 0 bases and the J gene lost 0 bases, with 12 bases spanning the gap. The sequenced CDR3 bases are TGTGCCAGCAGTGAAGCTTGGCTCCTCAGCTCTGGAAACACC. It is translated as CASSEAWLLSSGNT. The whole CDR3 sequence reads CASSEAWLLSSGNTIYF.

In its sample, this clone was seen many times. With the read ending 3 residues before the CDR3 end, the germline J gene is used to fill in that end. The chain joins TRBV19 to TRBJ2-4, with 12 positions matching TRBD1. V trimming: 9 bases; J trimming: 8 bases; junction bases outside the gene matches: 14. Per the germline V gene, CDR1 is LNHDA and CDR2 is SQIVND (reference sequence). This CDR3 has 16 residues. The sequenced CDR3 bases are TGTGCCAGCCAGGGACAGGGGGCATTAAGAGAGGACATT. Protein: CASQGQGALREDI. The full CDR3 protein is CASQGQGALREDIQYF.

This clone has ten or more counts. The read falls 3 residues short of the CDR3 end, and the missing part is taken from the germline J gene. The chain combines TRBV20-1 with TRBJ1-5, with D unresolved. This CDR3 is built from 12 residues. Trimming took 1 base from V and 7 from J, leaving 8 bases between them. CDR1 and CDR2 from the germline V gene are DFQATT and SNEGSKA (reference sequence). CDR3 region: CSARVAGQPQHF. The sequenced part of the CDR3 DNA is TGCAGTGCTAGAGTAGCGGGCCAGCCC.

This clone was recorded many times. The DNA ends 3 residues before the CDR3 does, and the rest of the CDR3 is filled in from the germline J gene. The V and J genes are TRBV29-1 and TRBJ2-5; TRBD2 aligns across 10 bases. V lost 3 bases to trimming and J lost 0 bases; unmatched junction nucleotides: 4. Per the germline V gene, CDR1 is SQVTM and CDR2 is ANQGSEA. This CDR3 region has 15 residues. CDR3: CSVEGSGGNQETQYF. The CDR3 DNA, read in part, is TGCAGCGTTGAGGGTAGCGGGGGGAACCAAGAGACC.